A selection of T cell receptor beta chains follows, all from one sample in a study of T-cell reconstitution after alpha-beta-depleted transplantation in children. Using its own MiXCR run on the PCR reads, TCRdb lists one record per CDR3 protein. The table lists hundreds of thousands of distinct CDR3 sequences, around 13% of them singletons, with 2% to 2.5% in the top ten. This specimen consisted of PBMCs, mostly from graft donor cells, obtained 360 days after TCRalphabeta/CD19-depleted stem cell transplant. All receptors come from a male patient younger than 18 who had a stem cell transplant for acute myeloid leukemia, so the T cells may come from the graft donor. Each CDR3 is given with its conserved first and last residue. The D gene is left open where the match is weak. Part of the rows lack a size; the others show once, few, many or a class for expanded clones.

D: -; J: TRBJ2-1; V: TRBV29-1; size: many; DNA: TGCAGCGTTGTGTCCGGGGAGGTCCGAGAGCAGTTCTTC; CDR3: CSVVSGEVREQFF
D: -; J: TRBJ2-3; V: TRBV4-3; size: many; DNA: TGCGCCAGCAGCCAAGATTGGGGTCGGGACTCGGCGAATTCAGATACGCAGTATTTT; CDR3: CASSQDWGRDSANSDTQYF
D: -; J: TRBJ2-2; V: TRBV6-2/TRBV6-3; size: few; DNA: TGTGCCAGCAGTCGAACTAGCTTGAACACCGGGGAGCTGTTTTTT; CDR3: CASSRTSLNTGELFF
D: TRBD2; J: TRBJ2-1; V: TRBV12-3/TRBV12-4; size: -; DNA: TGTACCAGCAGTCCTTCAAGGGGACTAGCCAGGAAAGGTGAGCAGTTCTTC; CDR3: CTSSPSRGLARKGEQFF
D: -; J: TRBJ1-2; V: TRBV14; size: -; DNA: TGTGCCAGCAGCGGAGGATTGTCTGGGGGCTACACCTTC; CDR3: CASSGGLSGGYTF
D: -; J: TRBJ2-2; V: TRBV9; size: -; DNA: TGTGCCAGCAGCGTAGTACAGGGCGAAGCCGGGGAGCTGTTTTTT; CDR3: CASSVVQGEAGELFF
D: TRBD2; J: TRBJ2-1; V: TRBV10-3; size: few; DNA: TGTGCCATCAGTGGTGGGACTATCTCCTACAATGAGCAGTTCTTC; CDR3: CAISGGTISYNEQFF
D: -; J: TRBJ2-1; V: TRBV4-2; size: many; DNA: TGTGCCAGCAGCCCCCAGGCCAGCGGCTCCTACAATGAGCAGTTCTTC; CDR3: CASSPQASGSYNEQFF
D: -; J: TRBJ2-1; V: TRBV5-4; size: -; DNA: TGTGCCAGCACGCCGGGTGGGGTCTCATACAATGAGCAGTTCTTC; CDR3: CASTPGGVSYNEQFF
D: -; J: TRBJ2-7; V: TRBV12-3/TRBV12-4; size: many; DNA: TGTGCCAGCAGCGGATTACTGTTCGAGCAGTACTTC; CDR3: CASSGLLFEQYF
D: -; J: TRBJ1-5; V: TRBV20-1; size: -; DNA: TGCAGTGCAACAGGGTACGGGGGCAATCAGCCCCAGCATTTT; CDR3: CSATGYGGNQPQHF
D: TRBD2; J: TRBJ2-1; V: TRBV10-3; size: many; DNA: TGTGCCATCAGCTTCGGACTAGCCGGAGGGGACAATGAGCAGTTCTTC; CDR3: CAISFGLAGGDNEQFF
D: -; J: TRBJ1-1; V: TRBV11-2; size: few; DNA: TGTGCCAGCAGCGATCCGACGGCCGACACTGAAGCTTTCTTT; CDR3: CASSDPTADTEAFF
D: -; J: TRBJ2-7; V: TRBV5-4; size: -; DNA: TGTGCCAGCAGCCGAACGGATAACGGCCCCGAGCAGTACTTC; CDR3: CASSRTDNGPEQYF
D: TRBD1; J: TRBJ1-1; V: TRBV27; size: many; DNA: TGTGCCAGCAGTTTAGAGGGGGCATATACTGAAGCTTTCTTT; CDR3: CASSLEGAYTEAFF
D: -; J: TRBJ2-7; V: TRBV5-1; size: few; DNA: TGCGCCAGCAGCTTGGACGCTGGGGGGCCACCCGAGGAGCAGTACTTC; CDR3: CASSLDAGGPPEEQYF
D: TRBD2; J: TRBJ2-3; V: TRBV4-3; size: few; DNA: TGCGCCAGCAGCCAAGATCTTGAGGGAGGGGCAGATACGCAGTATTTT; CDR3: CASSQDLEGGADTQYF
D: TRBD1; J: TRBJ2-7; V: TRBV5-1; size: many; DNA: TGCGCCAGCAGCACCGGGACAGGGCCTTACGAGCAGTACTTC; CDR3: CASSTGTGPYEQYF
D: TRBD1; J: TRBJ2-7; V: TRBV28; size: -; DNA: TGTGCCAGCAGTGGACAGGGGGCGCCTTCCTACGAGCAGTACTTC; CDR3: CASSGQGAPSYEQYF
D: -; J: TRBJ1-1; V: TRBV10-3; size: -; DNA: TGTGCCATCAGTGAGAGAGACATGAACACTGAAGCTTTCTTT; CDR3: CAISERDMNTEAFF
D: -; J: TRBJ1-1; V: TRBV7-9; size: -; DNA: TGTGCCAGCAGCTGGGGGGCCAACGAAGCTTTCTTT; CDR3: CASSWGANEAFF
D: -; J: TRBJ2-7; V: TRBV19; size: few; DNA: TGTGCCAGTAGCCGAACTCTCCAGCCGTCCTACGAGCAGTACTTC; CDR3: CASSRTLQPSYEQYF
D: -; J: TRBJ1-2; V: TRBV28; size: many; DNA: TGTGCCAGCAGGTTGGAGGGCTACACCTTC; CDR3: CASRLEGYTF
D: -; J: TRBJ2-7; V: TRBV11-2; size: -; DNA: TGTGCCAGCAGCACCCTATCGCAGGGCCATAAGGCCCCCTACGAGCAGTACTTC; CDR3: CASSTLSQGHKAPYEQYF
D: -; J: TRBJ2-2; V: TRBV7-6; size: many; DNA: TGTGCCAGCAGCTTAGCTCCCAGCAACCCGATAAACACCGGGGAGCTGTTTTTT; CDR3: CASSLAPSNPINTGELFF
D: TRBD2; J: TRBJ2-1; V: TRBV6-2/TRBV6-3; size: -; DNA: TGTGCCGGCAGCACCGTTATTTTGATGTTTGCGGGAGGGCCCAATGGGAGTGAGCAGTTCTTC; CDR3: CAGSTVILMFAGGPNGSEQFF
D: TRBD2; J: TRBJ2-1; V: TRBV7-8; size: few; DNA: TGTGCCAGCAGCTTAGCGCATCGGGGACTAGCGGTCTACAATGAGCAGTTCTTC; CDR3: CASSLAHRGLAVYNEQFF
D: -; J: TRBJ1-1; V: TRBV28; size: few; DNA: TGTGCCAGCAGTCGGCCCCAGGGTAGGGGCACTGAAGCTTTCTTT; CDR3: CASSRPQGRGTEAFF
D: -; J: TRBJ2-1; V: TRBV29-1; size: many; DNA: TGCAGCGTGACATTACCGGGTTTCTCCTACAATGAGCAGTTCTTC; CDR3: CSVTLPGFSYNEQFF
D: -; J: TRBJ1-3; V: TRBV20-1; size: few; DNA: TGCAGTGCTAGTTTAGGGGCTTCTGGAAACACCATATATTTT; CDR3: CSASLGASGNTIYF
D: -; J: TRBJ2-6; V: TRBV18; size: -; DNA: TGTGCCAGCTCACCTGGGGGACGGCTAGACGGGGCCAACGTCCTGACTTTC; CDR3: CASSPGGRLDGANVLTF
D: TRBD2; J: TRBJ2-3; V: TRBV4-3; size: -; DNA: TGCGCCAGCAGCCAAGATTCGGCTAGCGGTCCTAGCACAGATACGCAGTATTTT; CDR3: CASSQDSASGPSTDTQYF
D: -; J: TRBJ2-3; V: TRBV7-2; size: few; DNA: TGTGCCAGCAGCTCCCGACAGTTTGCCACAGATACGCAGTATTTT; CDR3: CASSSRQFATDTQYF
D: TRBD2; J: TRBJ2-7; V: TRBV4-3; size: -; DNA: TGCGCCAGCAGCCACGGACTAGCGGTGGACTACGAGCAGTACTTC; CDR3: CASSHGLAVDYEQYF
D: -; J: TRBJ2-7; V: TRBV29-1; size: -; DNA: TGCAGCGTTGTGTCCTGGAGGGTCTTC; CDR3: CSVVSWRVF
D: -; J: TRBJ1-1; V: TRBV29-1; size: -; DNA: TGCAGCGTTGAAGATACCGCAGTACTGATCGCTGAAGCTTTCTTT; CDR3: CSVEDTAVLIAEAFF
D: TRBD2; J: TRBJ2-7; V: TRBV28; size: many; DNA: TGTGCCAGCGATGAGGTCAGCGGGAGAGGCGAGCAGTACTTC; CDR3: CASDEVSGRGEQYF
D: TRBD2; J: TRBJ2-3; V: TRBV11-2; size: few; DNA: TGTGCCAGCAGCTACCTAGCGGGAGCTAGGAGGACCACAGATACGCAGTATTTT; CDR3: CASSYLAGARRTTDTQYF
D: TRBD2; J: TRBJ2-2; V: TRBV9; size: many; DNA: TGTGCCAGCAGCGGAGGTTGGGCGGTTAGGACTAGCGGCACCGGGGAGCTGTTTTTT; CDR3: CASSGGWAVRTSGTGELFF
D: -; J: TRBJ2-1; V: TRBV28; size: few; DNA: TGTGCCAGCGGGGTGCGGGCGCACTCCTACAATGAGCAGTTCTTC; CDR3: CASGVRAHSYNEQFF
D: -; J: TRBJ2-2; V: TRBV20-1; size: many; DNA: TGCAGTGCTAGTGATAGAATACACCGCGGGGAGCTGTTTTTT; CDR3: CSASDRIHRGELFF
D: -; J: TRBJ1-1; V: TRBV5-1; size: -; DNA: TGCGCCAGCAGCCCGGATCTCGCGGGAGAAGCTTTCTTT; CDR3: CASSPDLAGEAFF